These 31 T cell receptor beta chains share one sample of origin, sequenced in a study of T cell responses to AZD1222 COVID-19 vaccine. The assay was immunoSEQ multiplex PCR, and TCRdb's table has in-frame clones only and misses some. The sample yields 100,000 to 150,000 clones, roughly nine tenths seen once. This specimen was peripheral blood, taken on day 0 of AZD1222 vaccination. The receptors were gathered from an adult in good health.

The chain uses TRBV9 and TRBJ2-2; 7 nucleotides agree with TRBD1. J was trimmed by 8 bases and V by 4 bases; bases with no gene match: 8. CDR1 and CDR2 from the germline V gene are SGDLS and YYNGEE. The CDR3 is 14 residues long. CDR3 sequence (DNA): TGTGCCAGCAGCTTCGCCGGGACAGCGGGGGAGCTGTTTTTT. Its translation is CASSFAGTAGELFF.

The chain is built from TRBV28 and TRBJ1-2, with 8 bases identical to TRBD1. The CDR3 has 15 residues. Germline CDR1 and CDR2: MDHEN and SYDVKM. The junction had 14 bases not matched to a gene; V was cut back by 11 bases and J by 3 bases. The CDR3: CAGSTGGEGYYGYTF. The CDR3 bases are TGTGCCGGATCTACAGGGGGTGAAGGGTACTATGGCTACACCTTC.

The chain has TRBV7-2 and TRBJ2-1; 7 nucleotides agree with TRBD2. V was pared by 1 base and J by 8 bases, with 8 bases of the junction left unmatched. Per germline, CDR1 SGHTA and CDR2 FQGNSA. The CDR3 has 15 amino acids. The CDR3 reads CASSLGLAPWDEQFF. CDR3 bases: TGTGCCAGCAGCTTAGGACTAGCTCCGTGGGATGAGCAGTTCTTC.

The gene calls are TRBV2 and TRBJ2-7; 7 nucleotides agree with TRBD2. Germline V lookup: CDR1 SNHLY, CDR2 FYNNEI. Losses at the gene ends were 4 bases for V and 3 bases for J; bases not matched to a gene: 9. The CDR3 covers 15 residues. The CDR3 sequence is CASSGGGGNRYEQYF. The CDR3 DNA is TGTGCCAGCAGTGGGGGGGGAGGGAATCGCTACGAGCAGTACTTC.

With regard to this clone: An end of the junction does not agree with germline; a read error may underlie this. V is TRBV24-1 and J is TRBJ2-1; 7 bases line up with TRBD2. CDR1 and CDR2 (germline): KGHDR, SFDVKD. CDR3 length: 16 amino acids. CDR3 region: CATSDLKGGEGNQQFF. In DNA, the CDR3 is TGTGCCACCAGTGATTTGAAGGGCGGGGAGGGCAATCAGCAGTTCTTC.

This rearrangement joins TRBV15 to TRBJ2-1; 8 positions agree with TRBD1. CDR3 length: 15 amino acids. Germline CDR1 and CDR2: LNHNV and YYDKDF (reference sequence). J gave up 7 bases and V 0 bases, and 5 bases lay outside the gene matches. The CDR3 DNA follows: TGTGCCACCAGCAGAGACAGGGGGCGTGGGAATGAGCAGTTCTTC. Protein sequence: CATSRDRGRGNEQFF.

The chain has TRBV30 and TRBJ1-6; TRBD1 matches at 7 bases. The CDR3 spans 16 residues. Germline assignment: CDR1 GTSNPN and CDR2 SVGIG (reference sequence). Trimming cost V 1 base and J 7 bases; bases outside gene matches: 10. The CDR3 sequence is CAWSGDMGTANSPLHF. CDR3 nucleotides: TGTGCCTGGAGTGGGGATATGGGGACAGCCAATTCACCCCTCCACTTT.

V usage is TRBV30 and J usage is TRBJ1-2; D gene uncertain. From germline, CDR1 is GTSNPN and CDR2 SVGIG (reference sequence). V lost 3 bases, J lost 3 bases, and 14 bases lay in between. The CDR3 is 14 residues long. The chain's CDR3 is CAWRERGIDYGYTF. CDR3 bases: TGTGCCTGGAGGGAGAGAGGGATCGACTATGGCTACACCTTC.

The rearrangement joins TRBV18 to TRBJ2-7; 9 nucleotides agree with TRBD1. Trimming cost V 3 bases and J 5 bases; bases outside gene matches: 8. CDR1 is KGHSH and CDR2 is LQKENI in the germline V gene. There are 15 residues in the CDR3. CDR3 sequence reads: CASSPPGQGFHEQYF. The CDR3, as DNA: TGTGCCAGCTCACCCCCGGGACAGGGTTTCCACGAGCAGTACTTC.

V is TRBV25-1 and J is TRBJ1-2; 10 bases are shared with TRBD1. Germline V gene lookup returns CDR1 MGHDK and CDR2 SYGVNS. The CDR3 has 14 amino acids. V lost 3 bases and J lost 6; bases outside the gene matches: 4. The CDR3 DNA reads TGTGCCAGCAGTGAGCGAGACAGGGGGCATGGCTACACCTTC. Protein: CASSERDRGHGYTF.

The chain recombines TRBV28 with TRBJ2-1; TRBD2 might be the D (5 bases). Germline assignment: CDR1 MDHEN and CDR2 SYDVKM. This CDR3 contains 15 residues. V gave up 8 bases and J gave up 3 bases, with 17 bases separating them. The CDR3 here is CASGWSGLIYNEQFF. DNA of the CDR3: TGTGCCAGCGGGTGGAGTGGACTTATCTACAATGAGCAGTTCTTC.

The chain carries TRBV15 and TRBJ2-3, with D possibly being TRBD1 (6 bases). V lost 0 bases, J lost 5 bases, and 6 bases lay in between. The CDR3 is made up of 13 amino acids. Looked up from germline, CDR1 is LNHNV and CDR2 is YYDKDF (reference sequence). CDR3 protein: CATSREGGDTQYF. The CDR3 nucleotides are TGTGCCACCAGCAGAGAAGGGGGAGATACGCAGTATTTT.

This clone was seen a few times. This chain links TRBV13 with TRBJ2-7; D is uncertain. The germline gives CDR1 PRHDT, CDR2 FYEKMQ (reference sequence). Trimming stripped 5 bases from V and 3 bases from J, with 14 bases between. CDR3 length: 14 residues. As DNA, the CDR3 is TGTGCCAGCAGCACAATAAGGTCCCGCTACGAGCAGTACTTC. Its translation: CASSTIRSRYEQYF. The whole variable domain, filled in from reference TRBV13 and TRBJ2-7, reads AAGVIQSPRHLIKEKRETATLKCYPIPRHDTVYWYQQGPGQDPQFLISFYEKMQSDKGSIPDRFSAQQFSDYHSELNMSSLELGDSALYFCASSTIRSRYEQYFGPGTRLTVT.

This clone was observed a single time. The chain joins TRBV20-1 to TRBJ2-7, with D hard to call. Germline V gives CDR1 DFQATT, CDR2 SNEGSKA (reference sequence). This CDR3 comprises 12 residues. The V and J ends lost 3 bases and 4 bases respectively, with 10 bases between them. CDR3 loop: CSASQSEYEQYF. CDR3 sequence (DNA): TGCAGTGCTAGTCAAAGCGAGTACGAGCAGTACTTC.

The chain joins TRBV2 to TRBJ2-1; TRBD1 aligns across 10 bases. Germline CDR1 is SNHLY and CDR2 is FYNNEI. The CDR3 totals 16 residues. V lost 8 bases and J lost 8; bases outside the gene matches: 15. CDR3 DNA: TGTGCCAGCGTCGGGTGGGACAGGGGCCTTGTCGATGAGCAGTTCTTC. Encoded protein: CASVGWDRGLVDEQFF.

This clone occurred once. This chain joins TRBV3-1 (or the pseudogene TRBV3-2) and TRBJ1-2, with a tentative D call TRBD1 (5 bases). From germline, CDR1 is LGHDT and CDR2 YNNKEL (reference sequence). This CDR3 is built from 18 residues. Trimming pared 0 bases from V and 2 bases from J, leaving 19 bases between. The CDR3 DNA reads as TGTGCCAGCAGCCAAGAGGTGGAGACCGGGACTCTGAACTATGGCTACACCTTC. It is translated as CASSQEVETGTLNYGYTF.

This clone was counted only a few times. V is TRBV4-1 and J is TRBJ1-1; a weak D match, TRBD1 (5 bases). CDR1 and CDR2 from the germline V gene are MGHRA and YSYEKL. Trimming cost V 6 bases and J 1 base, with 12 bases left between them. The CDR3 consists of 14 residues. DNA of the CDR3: TGCGCCAGCAGACCCCGGACACCGAACACTGAAGCTTTCTTT. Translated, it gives CASRPRTPNTEAFF.

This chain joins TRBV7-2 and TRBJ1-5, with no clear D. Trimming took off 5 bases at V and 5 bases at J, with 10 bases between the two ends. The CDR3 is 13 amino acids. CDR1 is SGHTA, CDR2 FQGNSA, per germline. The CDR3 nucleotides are TGTGCCAGCAGCGCGGGGTGGGATCAGCCCCAGCATTTT. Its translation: CASSAGWDQPQHF.

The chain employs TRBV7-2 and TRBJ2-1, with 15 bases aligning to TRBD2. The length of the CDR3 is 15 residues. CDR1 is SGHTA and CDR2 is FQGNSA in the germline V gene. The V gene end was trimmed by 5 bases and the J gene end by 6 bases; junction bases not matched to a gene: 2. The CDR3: CASSAGLAGGNEQFF. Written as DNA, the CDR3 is TGTGCCAGCAGCGCGGGACTAGCGGGGGGCAATGAGCAGTTCTTC.

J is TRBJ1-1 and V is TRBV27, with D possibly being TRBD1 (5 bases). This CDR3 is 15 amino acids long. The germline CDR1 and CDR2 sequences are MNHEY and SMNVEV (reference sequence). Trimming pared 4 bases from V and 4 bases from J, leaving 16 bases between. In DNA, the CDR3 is TGTGCCAGCAGTTCCCGAGCCGGGGCAATCACTGAAGCTTTCTTT. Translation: CASSSRAGAITEAFF.

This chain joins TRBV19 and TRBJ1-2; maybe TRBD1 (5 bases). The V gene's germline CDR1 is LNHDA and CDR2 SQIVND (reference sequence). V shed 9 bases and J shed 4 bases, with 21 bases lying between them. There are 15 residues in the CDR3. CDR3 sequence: CASQGPPLRTYGYTF. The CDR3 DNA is TGTGCCAGCCAGGGTCCTCCCTTAAGAACCTATGGCTACACCTTC.

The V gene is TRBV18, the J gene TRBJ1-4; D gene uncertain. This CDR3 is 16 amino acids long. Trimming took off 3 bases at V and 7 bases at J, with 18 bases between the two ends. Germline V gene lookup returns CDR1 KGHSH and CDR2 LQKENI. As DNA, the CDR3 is TGTGCCAGCTCACCTTCGACACGGGGAGGAGGTGAAAAACTGTTTTTT. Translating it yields CASSPSTRGGGEKLFF.

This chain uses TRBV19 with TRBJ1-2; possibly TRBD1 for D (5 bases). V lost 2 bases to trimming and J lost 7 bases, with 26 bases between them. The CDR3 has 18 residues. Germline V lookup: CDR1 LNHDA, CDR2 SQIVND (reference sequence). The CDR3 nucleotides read TGTGCCAGTAGTATACGTGATGGACAAACATCACTTCTATTTGGCTACACCTTC. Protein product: CASSIRDGQTSLLFGYTF.

The CDR3 nucleotides read TGCGCCAGCAGTCAATCAATAGGGGATGGTCAGCCCCAGCATTTT. This sequence encodes CASSQSIGDGQPQHF. The chain recombines TRBV23-1 with TRBJ1-5; perhaps TRBD1 as D (5 bases). TRBV23-1 is an ORF, with its function uncertain. This CDR3 has 15 residues. V was clipped by 0 bases and J by 6 bases, with 12 bases between them.

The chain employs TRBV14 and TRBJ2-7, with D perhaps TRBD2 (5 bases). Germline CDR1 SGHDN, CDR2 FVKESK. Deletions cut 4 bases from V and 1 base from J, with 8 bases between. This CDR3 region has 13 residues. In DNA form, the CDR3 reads TGTGCCAGCAGCCCTCGGACTTCCTACGAGCAGTACTTC. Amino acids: CASSPRTSYEQYF.

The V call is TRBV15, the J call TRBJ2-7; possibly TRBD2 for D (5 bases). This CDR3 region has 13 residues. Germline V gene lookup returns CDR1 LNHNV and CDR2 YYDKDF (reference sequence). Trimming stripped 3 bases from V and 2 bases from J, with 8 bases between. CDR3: CATSRAGTYEQYF. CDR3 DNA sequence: TGTGCCACCAGCAGGGCGGGCACCTACGAGCAGTACTTC.

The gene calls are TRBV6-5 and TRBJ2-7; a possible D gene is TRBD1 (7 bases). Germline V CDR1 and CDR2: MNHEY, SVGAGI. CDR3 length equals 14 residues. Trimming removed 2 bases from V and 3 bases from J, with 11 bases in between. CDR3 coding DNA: TGTGCCAGCAGTTACGCGGGACAGCTCTACGAGCAGTACTTC. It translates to CASSYAGQLYEQYF.

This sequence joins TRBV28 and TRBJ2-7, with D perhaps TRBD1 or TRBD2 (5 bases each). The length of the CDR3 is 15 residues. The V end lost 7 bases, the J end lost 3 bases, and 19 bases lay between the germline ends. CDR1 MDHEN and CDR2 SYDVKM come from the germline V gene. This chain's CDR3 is CASKSPRGKFYEQYF. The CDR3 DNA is TGTGCCAGCAAGTCCCCCCGGGGCAAATTCTACGAGCAGTACTTC.

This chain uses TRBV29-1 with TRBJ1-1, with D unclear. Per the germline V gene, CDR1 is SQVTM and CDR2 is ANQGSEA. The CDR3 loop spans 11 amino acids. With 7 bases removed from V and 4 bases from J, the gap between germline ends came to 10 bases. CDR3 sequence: CSGVGFTEAFF. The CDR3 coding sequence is TGCAGCGGTGTGGGGTTCACTGAAGCTTTCTTT.

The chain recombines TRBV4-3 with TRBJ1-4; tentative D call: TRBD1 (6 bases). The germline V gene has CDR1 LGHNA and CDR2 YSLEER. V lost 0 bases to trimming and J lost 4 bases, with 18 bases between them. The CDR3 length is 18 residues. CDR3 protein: CASSQDGAWGAGNEKLFF. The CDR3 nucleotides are TGCGCCAGCAGCCAAGATGGGGCATGGGGGGCGGGTAATGAAAAACTGTTTTTT.

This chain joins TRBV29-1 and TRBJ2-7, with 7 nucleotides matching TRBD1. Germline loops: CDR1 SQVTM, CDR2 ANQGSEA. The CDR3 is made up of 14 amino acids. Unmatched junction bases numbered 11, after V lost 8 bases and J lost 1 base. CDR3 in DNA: TGCAGCATCAAAATGCCGGGACAGTCCTACGAGCAGTACTTC. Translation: CSIKMPGQSYEQYF.